This passage covers 3 T cell receptor beta chains from one sample sequenced in a study of early T cells in non-severe SARS-CoV-2 infection. TCRdb recomputed calls from the 5' RACE reads with MiXCR, one row per CDR3 protein. The sample lists approximately 46,000 distinct CDR3 sequences, about 10% seen once, with just under 15% in the top ten. Material for sequencing was whole blood. These receptors all come from an adult who was a healthcare worker with PCR-confirmed SARS-CoV-2 infection or an uninfected control (not recorded which).

This clonotype has at least ten counts. The chain has TRBV28 and TRBJ2-7; either TRBD1 or TRBD2 may supply D (6 bases each). V was trimmed by 3 bases and J by 2 bases, leaving 14 bases between them. Germline CDR1 MDHEN, CDR2 SYDVKM. The CDR3 spans 15 residues. CDR3 in DNA: TGTGCCAGCAGTTTTACGGGGGCGCTGGCCTACGAGCAGTACTTC. Translation gives CASSFTGALAYEQYF.

This clonotype was detected a few times. The chain combines TRBV7-2 with TRBJ2-7; D is undetermined. Germline CDR1 and CDR2: SGHTA and FQGNSA. The germline V and J ends were trimmed by 5 bases and 0 bases, with 11 bases remaining between them. This CDR3 has 14 amino acids. The CDR3 sequence: CASSPRLVSYEQYF. CDR3 nucleotides: TGTGCCAGCAGCCCCCGACTCGTCTCCTACGAGCAGTACTTC.

This clonotype was seen ten or more times. The rearrangement joins TRBV18 to TRBJ2-7; 11 nucleotides align to TRBD2. The CDR3 is 14 residues long. The junction had 1 base not matched to a gene; V was cut back by 1 base and J by 5 bases. CDR1 and CDR2 from the germline V gene are KGHSH and LQKENI. The CDR3 loop reads CASSPLAGGDEQYF. In nucleotides, the CDR3 is TGTGCCAGCTCACCACTAGCGGGAGGGGACGAGCAGTACTTC.